Each of the 32 T cell receptor beta chains below was sequenced from the same sample in a study of human T cells and chemical hapten exposure (dated by TCRdb to 2020 to 2022). According to the study, the label for this sample's time point signals: patch test 1, 2 weeks after DPC sensitization. The treatment or condition label for this specimen denotes: therapeutic diphenylcyclopropenone sensitization with weekly scalp DPC. The method behind the library was RACE. TCRdb shows the sequencer as NextSeq 500. TCRdb cleaned the public reads at Q25 with fastp, built clones with MiXCR and kept in-frame beta chains. Entries are consolidated by CDR3 protein sequence, retaining the most common genes and DNA. The sample contains under 200,000 distinct CDR3 sequences, around 15% of them found a single time. The ten largest clonotypes hold 1.5% to 2% of the sample. The sequences come from whole blood, collected in connection with sensitization to the hapten diphenylcyclopropenone (DPC). These receptors originate from a woman aged 25-40 years with alopecia areata. Some clones in this sample may be carry-over from other donors' samples.

The sample holds many counts of this clonotype. The chain combines TRBV14 with TRBJ1-2; D not certain. V lost 7 bases, J lost 2 bases, and 14 bases lay in between. The germline gives CDR1 SGHDN, CDR2 FVKESK. The length of the CDR3 is 14 residues. CDR3 sequence (DNA): TGTGCCAGCACCCCCGGCCCGGTAAACTATGGCTACACCTTC. Translation: CASTPGPVNYGYTF.

This clonotype came up a few times. V and J are TRBV12-3 or TRBV12-4 and TRBJ2-7; perhaps TRBD2 as D (6 bases). Trimming removed 3 bases from V and 2 bases from J, with 8 bases in between. The CDR3 is made up of 13 amino acids. CDR3 sequence reads: CASSFGEAYEQYF. The DNA for the CDR3 is TGTGCCAGCAGTTTTGGGGAGGCCTACGAGCAGTACTTC.

The rearrangement links TRBV28 to TRBJ1-5; possible D gene TRBD1, 6 bases. The germline CDR1 and CDR2 sequences are MDHEN and SYDVKM. Trimming removed 6 bases at V and 4 bases at J, with 16 bases between. The CDR3 extends over 15 amino acids. The chain's CDR3 is CASRYQGRGNQPQHF. In DNA, the CDR3 is TGTGCCAGCAGGTATCAGGGAAGGGGGAATCAGCCCCAGCATTTT.

The chain employs TRBV12-3 or TRBV12-4 and TRBJ1-1, with TRBD1 matching over 7 bases. The CDR3 sequence is 15 residues long. V trimming: 6 bases; J trimming: 0 bases; junction bases outside the gene matches: 7. The CDR3 loop is CASRPGQRMNTEAFF. CDR3 in DNA: TGTGCCAGCAGGCCGGGACAGCGGATGAACACTGAAGCTTTCTTT.

The chain joins TRBV29-1 to TRBJ1-4; 9 bases map to TRBD1. Germline CDR1 SQVTM, CDR2 ANQGSEA. The V segment lost 7 bases and the J segment 7 bases; nucleotides outside the gene matches: 13. The CDR3 is 15 residues long. CDR3 loop: CSATRPGTGTEKLFF. The CDR3 DNA sequence: TGCAGCGCCACCAGGCCAGGGACAGGGACTGAAAAACTGTTTTTT.

This clonotype was recorded a few times. CDR3 in amino acids: CASSPTSGGLANTGELFF. The CDR3 DNA reads TGTGCCAGCAGCCCGACTAGCGGGGGGCTCGCGAACACCGGGGAGCTGTTTTTT. The V gene is TRBV28, the J gene TRBJ2-2; TRBD2 matches at 13 bases. V lost 6 bases, J lost 0 bases, and 7 bases stayed unmatched. CDR1 and CDR2 (germline): MDHEN, SYDVKM. CDR3 size: 18 residues.

This clonotype was seen a few times. The J gene is TRBJ2-5, the V gene TRBV6-5, with D uncertain. The CDR3 has 11 residues. Trimming took off 10 bases at V and 5 bases at J, with 11 bases between the two ends. Germline CDR1 and CDR2: MNHEY and SVGAGI. The CDR3 loop reads CATATRETQYF. CDR3 DNA: TGTGCCACCGCGACCAGGGAGACCCAGTACTTC.

This clonotype showed up many times. The rearrangement uses TRBV4-3 and TRBJ2-3; 9 bases are a match to TRBD2. CDR3 size: 14 residues. Per germline, CDR1 LGHNA and CDR2 YSLEER. V was pared by 4 bases and J by 7 bases, with 6 bases of the junction left unmatched. For the CDR3, the DNA is TGCGCCAGCAGCCTGGGACTAGCCGGAAATACGCAGTATTTT. Translated: CASSLGLAGNTQYF.

This clonotype was detected ten times or more. The genes are TRBV6-6 and TRBJ2-1; TRBD2 matches 12 bases. V was clipped by 2 bases and J by 12 bases; unmatched bases: 11. CDR1 is MNHNY, CDR2 SVGAGI, per germline (reference sequence). This CDR3 comprises 16 residues. In DNA form, the CDR3 reads TGTGCCAGCAGTTACGCACTAGCGGGAGGCAGAGGTTGGCAGTTCTTC. The encoded protein is CASSYALAGGRGWQFF.

The chain is built from TRBV20-1 and TRBJ1-2, with D perhaps matching TRBD1 (5 bases). The V end lost 0 bases, the J end lost 14 bases, and 16 bases lay between the germline ends. The CDR3 sequence is 12 residues long. The germline V gene encodes CDR1 DFQATT and CDR2 SNEGSKA (reference sequence). CDR3 sequence reads: CSARDNEWQGTF. CDR3 bases: TGCAGTGCTAGAGATAACGAGTGGCAGGGTACCTTC.

The chain couples TRBV4-2 to TRBJ1-2, with 9 bases that match TRBD1. V shed 4 bases and J 4 bases; nucleotides not matched to a gene: 7. CDR3 size: 15 residues. Germline lookup yields CDR1 LGHNA and CDR2 YNFKEQ. CDR3 loop: CASSPRQGGTYGYTF. The CDR3 coding sequence is TGTGCCAGCAGCCCCAGACAGGGGGGGACCTATGGCTACACCTTC.

The gene calls are TRBV20-1 and TRBJ2-1, with a weak D call TRBD1 (6 bases). CDR3 length: 15 amino acids. V lost 6 bases, J lost 0 bases, and 15 bases lay in between. CDR1 and CDR2 from the germline V gene are DFQATT and SNEGSKA (reference sequence). This CDR3 reads CSAKPTGFSYNEQFF. The CDR3 bases are TGCAGTGCCAAACCCACAGGGTTCTCCTACAATGAGCAGTTCTTC.

This rearrangement joins TRBV29-1 to TRBJ2-2, with TRBD1 matching 7 bases. The J segment lost 3 bases and the V segment lost 7 bases, leaving 8 bases of the junction unmatched. CDR1 and CDR2 (germline): SQVTM, ANQGSEA. This CDR3 is 14 amino acids long. The CDR3 DNA reads as TGCAGCGCCCAGACAGGGCCCGACACCGGGGAGCTGTTTTTT. Amino acid sequence: CSAQTGPDTGELFF.

This clonotype was picked up a small number of times. V usage is TRBV28 and J usage is TRBJ1-2, with unresolved D. The ends were cut back, 6 bases at V and 8 bases at J, with 19 bases in the middle. The germline CDR1 and CDR2 sequences are MDHEN and SYDVKM. The CDR3 has 14 amino acids. The CDR3 sequence is CASRSSGRILGYTF. The CDR3 DNA sequence: TGTGCCAGCAGGTCCTCTGGGAGGATACTAGGCTACACCTTC.

The chain couples TRBV20-1 to TRBJ2-5; 9 bases line up with TRBD2. The germline gives CDR1 DFQATT, CDR2 SNEGSKA (reference sequence). Losses at the gene ends were 0 bases for V and 1 base for J; bases not matched to a gene: 6. This CDR3 has 16 amino acids. The CDR3, as DNA: TGCAGTGCTAGAGATCACCTAGCGGGATTCCAAGAGACCCAGTACTTC. It specifies CSARDHLAGFQETQYF.

This clonotype came up many times. This chain uses TRBV5-1 with TRBJ1-1, with D possibly being TRBD1 (5 bases). The CDR3 loop spans 15 amino acids. V dropped 4 bases and J dropped 0 bases, with 13 bases sitting between them. Germline CDR1 reads SGHRS; CDR2 reads YFSETQ. The CDR3 sequence: CASSGTLGLNTEAFF. The CDR3 DNA reads TGCGCCAGCAGCGGGACCCTGGGGCTGAACACTGAAGCTTTCTTT.

The genes are TRBV4-2 and TRBJ2-7; the D gene could be TRBD1 or TRBD2 (5 bases each). V gave up 4 bases and J gave up 7 bases, with 23 bases separating them. Germline assignment: CDR1 LGHNA and CDR2 YNFKEQ. The CDR3 is 16 amino acids. The CDR3 nucleotides are TGTGCCAGCAGCCCCCTGATCGGGACCGCTACGGGGGAGCAGTACTTC. It encodes CASSPLIGTATGEQYF.

Many counts were recorded for this clonotype. The genes are TRBV28 and TRBJ1-1; tentatively, D is TRBD1 (6 bases). The CDR3 is 11 residues long. V lost 6 bases, J lost 5 bases, and 7 bases lay in between. Germline CDR1 is MDHEN and CDR2 is SYDVKM. CDR3 loop: CASRGTTEAFF. The DNA for the CDR3 is TGTGCCAGCAGGGGGACAACTGAAGCTTTCTTT.

This clonotype was found many times. The genes are TRBV12-3 or TRBV12-4 and TRBJ2-7; TRBD1 matches at 7 bases. The CDR3 has 14 residues. Germline trimming cut 2 bases from V and 6 bases from J; bases unmatched to any gene: 7. CDR3: CASSLQGVPLEQYF. In DNA form, the CDR3 reads TGTGCCAGCAGTTTACAGGGGGTCCCCCTCGAGCAGTACTTC.

The chain has TRBV28 and TRBJ1-6; perhaps TRBD1 as D (6 bases). Germline V gene data show CDR1 as MDHEN and CDR2 as SYDVKM. V was clipped by 6 bases and J by 5 bases, with 17 bases between them. The CDR3 consists of 16 residues. DNA of the CDR3: TGTGCCAGCAGATTACCGGGACACAAAAATAATTCACCCCTCCACTTT. Translated, it gives CASRLPGHKNNSPLHF. The whole variable domain, remainder taken from reference TRBV28 and TRBJ1-6, is DVKVTQSSRYLVKRTGEKVFLECVQDMDHENMFWYRQDPGLGLRLIYFSYDVKMKEKGDIPEGYSVSREKKERFSLILESASTNQTSMYLCASRLPGHKNNSPLHFGNGTRLTVT.

The rearrangement links TRBV4-1 to TRBJ2-7; no reliable D call. The CDR3 contains 16 residues. The germline CDR1 and CDR2 sequences are MGHRA and YSYEKL. V dropped 1 base and J dropped 3 bases, with 16 bases sitting between them. CDR3 region: CASSQVSGPKFYEQYF. CDR3 DNA: TGCGCCAGCAGCCAAGTTAGTGGACCTAAGTTCTACGAGCAGTACTTC.

CDR3 sequence (DNA): TGCAGTGCTAGAGTTCGACTAGCGGGGGACTACGAGCAGTACTTC. Encoded protein: CSARVRLAGDYEQYF. This rearrangement joins TRBV20-1 to TRBJ2-7; TRBD2 aligns across 12 bases. J gave up 3 bases and V 1 base, and 4 bases lay outside the gene matches. Germline CDR1 and CDR2: DFQATT and SNEGSKA (reference sequence). The CDR3 contains 15 residues.

The sample holds a few counts of this clonotype. J is TRBJ1-1 and V is TRBV4-3; D is unresolved. V was shortened by 3 bases and J by 0 bases, with 5 bases between the two germline ends. The CDR3 sequence is 13 residues long. Germline V lookup: CDR1 LGHNA, CDR2 YSLEER. In DNA form, the CDR3 reads TGCGCCAGCAGCCATACACTGAACACTGAAGCTTTCTTT. This codes for CASSHTLNTEAFF.

The sample holds a few counts of this clonotype. This chain joins TRBV28 and TRBJ1-5; D is unresolved. Trimming pared 4 bases from V and 5 bases from J, leaving 9 bases between. CDR3 length: 13 amino acids. Germline V gene lookup returns CDR1 MDHEN and CDR2 SYDVKM. The CDR3 region has the DNA TGTGCCAGCAGTTCCGGGGTTTATCAGCCCCAGCATTTT. As protein: CASSSGVYQPQHF.

This chain joins TRBV19 and TRBJ2-7; the match to TRBD1 covers 8 bases. CDR3 length: 15 residues. The V and J ends lost 6 bases and 0 bases, in that order; junction bases with no gene match: 7. Germline-derived CDR1 and CDR2 are LNHDA and SQIVND (reference sequence). CDR3 residues: CASRGTGRSSYEQYF. The CDR3 coding sequence is TGTGCCAGTAGAGGGACAGGCCGAAGCTCCTACGAGCAGTACTTC.

The gene calls are TRBV7-9 and TRBJ2-3; D gene unclear. The V end lost 1 base, the J end lost 0 bases, and 8 bases lay between the germline ends. CDR3 size: 15 residues. Looked up from germline, CDR1 is SEHNR and CDR2 is FQNEAQ (reference sequence). CDR3 loop: CASSLGVGSTDTQYF. The CDR3 nucleotides read TGTGCCAGCAGCTTAGGGGTCGGTAGCACAGATACGCAGTATTTT.

A few counts support this clonotype. The chain recombines TRBV20-1 with TRBJ1-1, with D maybe TRBD1 (5 bases). Germline V gives CDR1 DFQATT, CDR2 SNEGSKA (reference sequence). The V end lost 4 bases, the J end lost 8 bases, and 14 bases lay between the germline ends. The CDR3 runs 12 residues. CDR3 amino acids: CSANRGTTEAFF. CDR3 nucleotide sequence: TGCAGTGCTAACCGCGGGACCACCGAAGCTTTCTTT.

V and J are TRBV28 and TRBJ2-4; D uncertain. Between the trimmed V and J ends, which lost 7 bases and 6 bases, there was a span of 19 bases. Germline CDR1 reads MDHEN; CDR2 reads SYDVKM. The CDR3 is made up of 15 amino acids. CDR3 bases: TGTGCCAGCAAACCCGAAATAGTCAAAGGAAACATTCAGTACTTC. This sequence encodes CASKPEIVKGNIQYF.

This clonotype was observed a few times. The chain's CDR3 is CASNRDRGRNTF. Here the CDR3 DNA reads TGTGCCAGCAATAGGGACAGGGGGCGGAACACCTTC. The chain combines TRBV28 with TRBJ1-2, with 12 positions matching TRBD1. V was pared by 7 bases and J by 12 bases, with 6 bases of the junction left unmatched. The length of the CDR3 is 12 residues. Germline V gene lookup returns CDR1 MDHEN and CDR2 SYDVKM.

In regard to this clonotype: A much larger clone differs from this one at a single base, so this may be a read error. The chain carries TRBV5-5 and TRBJ2-2, with D uncertain. Germline V CDR1 and CDR2: SGHKS, YYEKEE (reference sequence). The CDR3 contains 16 residues. CDR3 coding DNA: TGTGTCAGCAGCTTGAGTCTAGAATATTTCTCCGGGGAGCTGTTTTTT. Protein: CVSSLSLEYFSGELFF.

This clonotype was observed many times. J is TRBJ2-3 and V is TRBV6-2 or TRBV6-3; unclear D gene. The CDR3 spans 10 residues. Trimming stripped 6 bases from V and 3 bases from J, with 1 base between. Germline-derived CDR1 and CDR2 are MNHEY and SVGEGT. The chain's CDR3 is CASRTDTQYF. CDR3 DNA sequence: TGTGCCAGCAGGACAGATACGCAGTATTTT.

The chain is built from TRBV7-8 and TRBJ2-1, with TRBD2 matching over 8 bases. Per germline, CDR1 SGHVS and CDR2 FQNEAQ. The CDR3 runs 15 residues. V lost 1 base to trimming and J lost 4 bases; unmatched junction nucleotides: 3. CDR3 sequence reads: CASSLGVAGYNEQFF. CDR3 nucleotide sequence: TGTGCCAGCAGCTTAGGGGTAGCGGGATACAATGAGCAGTTCTTC.